This entry features one TCR beta chain sequence. Antigen: not known. This CDR3 has 14 amino acids. The germline gives CDR1 SGHAT, CDR2 FQNNGV. With 2 bases removed from V and 5 bases from J, the gap between germline ends came to 12 bases. The data originate from a study of T cells after yellow fever vaccination. Study results and limitations: Weaker overall was a secondary response that nonetheless peaked faster, on day 5 versus 15.

The study made its TCR cDNA through 5'RACE template switching. That step introduced a universal primer site along with UMIs. MiXCR was run by TCRdb on the 5' RACE reads, yielding one entry per CDR3 protein. This table has approximately 350,000 distinct CDR3 sequences, around 10% appearing once. This sequence originates from a man younger than 30 who received the YFV17D yellow fever vaccine. The rearrangement uses TRBV11-2 and TRBJ2-5; tentative D call: TRBD2 (6 bases). Sequences were derived from PBMCs, sampled on the day of the first yellow fever vaccination. The CDR3 loop is CASSLHRGSETQYF. The CDR3 DNA is TGTGCCAGCAGCTTACATCGGGGGTCGGAGACCCAGTACTTC.